Presented here are 5 T cell receptor beta chains from one specimen sequenced in a study of T cell clonality in common variable immunodeficiency. Study conclusions and caveats: In common variable immunodeficiency, TCR beta chains reportedly carried fewer deletions and N-nucleotide insertions.

TCRdb's table, derived via immunoSEQ multiplex PCR, lists solely in-frame clones and lacks some. This record lists around 24,000 clones, none seen once only, and the top ten clones contain approximately 24%. For these TCRs, the target antigens are not known. Sequencing used peripheral blood mononuclear cells. Receptors were obtained from a human donor with common variable immunodeficiency.

This clone was detected ten times or more. The observed sequence ends 3 residues before the CDR3 terminus, with the missing tail filled in from the germline J gene. V gene TRBV6-2 or TRBV6-3 combines with J gene TRBJ2-7; TRBD1 agrees at 7 bases. This CDR3 is 16 amino acids long. Unmatched junction bases numbered 15, after V lost 8 bases and J lost 2 bases. Looked up from germline, CDR1 is MNHEY and CDR2 is SVGEGT. The CDR3 DNA, read in part, is TGTGCCAGCGCGCATGTACAGGGGAAAGGAACCTACGAG. As protein: CASAHVQGKGTYE. The whole CDR3 protein reads CASAHVQGKGTYEQYF.

This clone was counted many times. The read gets to within 3 residues of the CDR3 end, and the germline J gene fills in the rest. This chain joins TRBV7-3 and TRBJ2-7; TRBD1 matches at 8 bases. V lost 6 bases, J lost 5 bases, and 12 bases stayed unmatched. Germline V gene data show CDR1 as SGHTA and CDR2 as FQGTGA. The CDR3 covers 15 residues. The sequenced CDR3 bases are TGTGCCAGCAGTTCGCATCCGGGACAGGTGGACGAG. Translating gives CASSSHPGQVDE. In full, the CDR3 is CASSSHPGQVDEQYF.

Turning to this clone: The read halts 3 residues ahead of the CDR3 end, with the missing end drawn from the germline J gene. This chain connects TRBV20-1 to TRBJ1-5; maybe TRBD1 (6 bases). CDR1 is DFQATT, CDR2 SNEGSKA, per germline (reference sequence). The germline V and J ends were trimmed by 3 bases and 1 base, with 16 bases remaining between them. The CDR3 contains 16 residues. The sequenced CDR3 bases are TGCAGTGCTAGGTGGGAATCAACAGGGAGCAATCAGCCC. It is translated as CSARWESTGSNQP. In full, the CDR3 reads CSARWESTGSNQPQHF.

This clone showed up many times. The read halts 3 residues ahead of the CDR3 end, with the missing end drawn from the germline J gene. V usage is TRBV19 and J usage is TRBJ1-1; D not resolved. The germline gives CDR1 LNHDA, CDR2 SQIVND (reference sequence). V gave up 6 bases and J gave up 0 bases, with 14 bases separating them. CDR3 length: 15 residues. Incomplete CDR3 DNA: TGTGCCAGTAGCCAACCGAGGGCTGTGAACACTGAA. Translation gives CASSQPRAVNTE. The full CDR3 is CASSQPRAVNTEAFF.

This clone was seen many times. Read sequence stops 3 residues before the CDR3 end, and the germline J gene provides the missing end. The chain carries TRBV19 and TRBJ1-1, with D possibly TRBD1 on 5 matching bases. Trimming cost V 4 bases and J 5 bases, with 11 bases left between them. Germline V gene sequence: CDR1 LNHDA, CDR2 SQIVND (reference sequence). This CDR3 has 13 amino acids. The CDR3 sequence is CASSTPGFTEAFF. The sequenced part of the CDR3 DNA is TGTGCCAGTAGTACCCCAGGGTTTACTGAA.